This is a list of T cell receptor beta chains from one sample in a study of blood T cell repertoires in COVID-19. Produced via immunoSEQ multiplex PCR; TCRdb's table is partial and in-frame only. Among 35,000 to 50,000 clones listed, 90% to 95% were seen once. Sequences were obtained from peripheral blood. Source of these receptors: a man aged 50 or older with active COVID-19. CDR3s include the opening cysteine and the closing phenylalanine or tryptophan. Each record gives: V gene, J gene, D gene, clone size, CDR3 DNA, CDR3 protein. A D gene is named only where the DNA matches it firmly. Only some rows state a clone size, as once, few, many or a class for expanded clones.

TRBV10-3	TRBJ2-7	.	.	TGTGCCATCAGTGGCGTCGTAGACTACGAGCAGTACTTC	CAISGVVDYEQYF
TRBV6-5	TRBJ2-1	TRBD2	once	TGTGCCAGCGAATCTAGCGGGGGGTCCTACAATGAGCAGTTCTTC	CASESSGGSYNEQFF
TRBV6-2/TRBV6-3	TRBJ2-7	TRBD1	.	TGTGCCAGCAGTTACGACGGGACAGGGAGCCACGAGCAGTACTTC	CASSYDGTGSHEQYF
TRBV7-2	TRBJ1-3	TRBD1	.	TGTGCCAGCAGCCCCGGACAGGGGAACGGAAACACCATATATTTT	CASSPGQGNGNTIYF
TRBV5-1	TRBJ1-6	.	.	TGCGCCAGCAGCTCTGGAGCGAAAACCTATAATTCACCCCTCCACTTT	CASSSGAKTYNSPLHF
TRBV5-6	TRBJ2-3	.	.	TGTGCCAGCAGCTTGATCGGGGGAGGAGATACGCAGTATTTT	CASSLIGGGDTQYF
TRBV11-2	TRBJ2-7	.	.	TGTGCCAGCAACGATTACTCCACAGGGGGGGCCGAGCAGTACTTC	CASNDYSTGGAEQYF
TRBV27	TRBJ2-5	.	.	TGTGCCAGCAGTTTAAGATCCCCAGGGGCGCAAGAGACCCAGTACTTC	CASSLRSPGAQETQYF
TRBV19	TRBJ2-4	.	few	TGTGCCAGTTCCCTGAACATAGCCAAAAACATTCAGTACTTC	CASSLNIAKNIQYF
TRBV6-5	TRBJ2-6	.	.	TGTGCCAGCAGTTACTCACTCGGGGGGGCCAACGTCCTGACTTTC	CASSYSLGGANVLTF
TRBV5-1	TRBJ2-7	.	.	TGCGCCAGCAGCGCACGGACAGCCGTCGAGCAGTACTTC	CASSARTAVEQYF
TRBV9	TRBJ2-2	TRBD1	once	TGTGCCAGCAGCGTAGGACAGGGGGCTTTGAGTACCGGGGAGCTGTTTTTT	CASSVGQGALSTGELFF
TRBV7-2	TRBJ2-5	TRBD2	once	TGTGCCAGCAGCCTCCGACTAGCGGGTCGGGAGACCCAGTACTTC	CASSLRLAGRETQYF
TRBV7-9	TRBJ2-5	TRBD1	.	TGTGCCAGCCGCGAAGGACAGGAAGAGACCCAGTACTTC	CASREGQEETQYF
TRBV9	TRBJ1-6	.	few	TGTGCCAGCAGCGTAGCCTCCGCGGGAGGGGTAAATTCACCCCTCCACTTT	CASSVASAGGVNSPLHF
TRBV9	TRBJ2-6	.	.	TGTGCCAGCAGCGTAAGGGGCTCTGGGGCCAACGTCCTGACTTTC	CASSVRGSGANVLTF